The source of this T cell receptor beta chain is a study of blood T cell repertoires in COVID-19. Looking at the study overall: The United States, Italy and Spain provided the acute and convalescent COVID-19 samples. T cells, B-cell-depleted T cells, or PBMCs supplied cDNA or gDNA.

Clones were sequenced by immunoSEQ multiplex PCR, and TCRdb holds only the in-frame ones, with some missing. There are around 200,000 clones in the sample; roughly four fifths occur only once, and under 8.5% lies in the top ten. This CDR3 has 17 residues. Germline loops: CDR1 KGHDR, CDR2 SFDVKD. Trimming stripped 3 bases from V and 1 base from J, with 17 bases between. The sample consisted of peripheral blood. This chain links TRBV24-1 with TRBJ1-1, with D perhaps matching TRBD1 (5 bases). The origin of this receptor is a human donor in a cohort sampled during active COVID-19. The CDR3 loop is CATSDGDIGQTNTEAFF. The CDR3 DNA is TGTGCCACCAGTGATGGCGATATTGGACAAACGAACACTGAAGCTTTCTTT.